The 6 T cell receptor beta chains below come from one sample, sequenced in a study of T-cell reconstitution after alpha-beta-depleted transplantation in children. Library preparation (for TCRbeta) was performed with unique molecular identifiers. Each CDR3 protein gets one entry after TCRdb re-called the PCR reads with MiXCR. This table holds almost 500,000 distinct CDR3 sequences, 10% found once. The sequences come from PBMCs, collected before TCRalphabeta/CD19-depleted stem cell transplant. These TCRs come from a child aged 2-15 years with inherited bone marrow failure, due to receive a stem cell transplant.

The chain uses TRBV18 and TRBJ2-5; no reliable D call. The CDR3 runs to 15 residues. V was clipped by 0 bases and J by 2 bases, with 10 bases between them. Germline CDR1 KGHSH, CDR2 LQKENI. The DNA for the CDR3 is TGTGCCAGCTCACCACCGGGTGGGCAGCAAGAGACCCAGTACTTC. Translating it yields CASSPPGGQQETQYF.

This chain connects TRBV5-7 to TRBJ2-2; D might be TRBD2 (5 bases). TRBV5-7 is noted as an ORF with a role that remains uncertain. This CDR3 is 14 amino acids long. Trimming shortened V by 2 bases and J by 9 bases, and 14 bases separated the two germline ends. CDR3 region: CASSFGLFSWELFF. CDR3 in DNA: TGTGCCAGCAGCTTCGGACTCTTCTCCTGGGAGCTGTTTTTT.

This clonotype was seen many times. The chain couples TRBV20-1 to TRBJ2-3; D call uncertain. V dropped 1 base and J dropped 2 bases, with 13 bases sitting between them. Germline-derived CDR1 and CDR2 are DFQATT and SNEGSKA (reference sequence). The CDR3 covers 15 residues. For the CDR3, the DNA is TGCAGTGCTAGAGGGACCAGCTTAGACACAGATACGCAGTATTTT. Residues: CSARGTSLDTDTQYF.

This clonotype was detected only a few times. The rearrangement uses TRBV6-1 and TRBJ2-1; perhaps D is TRBD1 or TRBD2 (7 bases each). Germline V lookup: CDR1 MNHNS, CDR2 SASEGT. The CDR3 consists of 17 residues. The V end lost 3 bases, the J end lost 7 bases, and 22 bases lay between the germline ends. The CDR3 nucleotides read TGTGCCAGCAGTGACCCAAGCGGGACAGCCGGCGGGAATGAGCAGTTCTTC. Residues: CASSDPSGTAGGNEQFF.

The rearrangement joins TRBV19 to TRBJ2-1; TRBD1 agrees at 9 bases. Trimming at V came to 7 bases and at J to 5 bases, leaving 9 bases not matched to a gene. Germline CDR1 is LNHDA and CDR2 is SQIVND (reference sequence). This CDR3 is 15 amino acids long. The CDR3 sequence is CASIPGTGIDNEQFF. Here the CDR3 DNA reads TGTGCCAGTATTCCGGGGACAGGGATTGACAATGAGCAGTTCTTC.

At least ten counts were recorded for this clonotype. The rearrangement links TRBV18 to TRBJ1-5, with no clear D. The CDR3 is 14 residues long. Trimming took 2 bases from V and 0 from J, leaving 5 bases between them. Germline CDR1 KGHSH, CDR2 LQKENI. DNA for the CDR3: TGTGCCAGCTCACCAGCTGGTAGCAATCAGCCCCAGCATTTT. Translating it yields CASSPAGSNQPQHF.